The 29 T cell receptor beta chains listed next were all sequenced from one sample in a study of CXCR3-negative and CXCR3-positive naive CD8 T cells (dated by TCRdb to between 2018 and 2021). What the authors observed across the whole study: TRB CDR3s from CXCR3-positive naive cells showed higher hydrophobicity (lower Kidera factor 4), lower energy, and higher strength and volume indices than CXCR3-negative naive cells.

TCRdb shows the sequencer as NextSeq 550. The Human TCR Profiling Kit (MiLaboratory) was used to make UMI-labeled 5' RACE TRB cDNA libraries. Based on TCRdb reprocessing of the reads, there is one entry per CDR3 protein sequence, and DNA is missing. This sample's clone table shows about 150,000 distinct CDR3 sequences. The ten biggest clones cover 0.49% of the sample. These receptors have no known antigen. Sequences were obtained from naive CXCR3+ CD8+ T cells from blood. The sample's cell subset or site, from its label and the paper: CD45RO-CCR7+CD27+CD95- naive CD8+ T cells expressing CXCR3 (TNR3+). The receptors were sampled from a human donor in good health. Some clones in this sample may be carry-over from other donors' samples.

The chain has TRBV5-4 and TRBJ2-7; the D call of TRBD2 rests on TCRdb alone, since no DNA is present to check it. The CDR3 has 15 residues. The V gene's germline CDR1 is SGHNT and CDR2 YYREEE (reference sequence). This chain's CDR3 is CASSLEREASDEQYF.

CDR3 sequence reads: CASSPQWGNEQFF. This rearrangement joins TRBV14 to TRBJ2-1. From germline, CDR1 is SGHDN and CDR2 FVKESK. This CDR3 contains 13 residues.

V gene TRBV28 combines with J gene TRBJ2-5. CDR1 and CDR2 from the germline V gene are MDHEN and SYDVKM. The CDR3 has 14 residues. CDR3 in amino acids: CASSLYIRQETQYF.

The CDR3: CASSLLGERANVLTF. The genes are TRBV7-9 and TRBJ2-6. This CDR3 is built from 15 residues. Germline CDR1 SEHNR, CDR2 FQNEAQ (reference sequence).

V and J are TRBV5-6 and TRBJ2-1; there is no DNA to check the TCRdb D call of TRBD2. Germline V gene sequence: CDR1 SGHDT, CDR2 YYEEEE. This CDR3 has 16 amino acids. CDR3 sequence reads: CASSRVTRDSKGEQFF.

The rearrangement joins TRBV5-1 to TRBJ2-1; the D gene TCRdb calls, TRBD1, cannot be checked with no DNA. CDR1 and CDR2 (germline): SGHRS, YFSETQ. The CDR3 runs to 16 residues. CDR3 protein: CASSAGKTQGNNEQFF.

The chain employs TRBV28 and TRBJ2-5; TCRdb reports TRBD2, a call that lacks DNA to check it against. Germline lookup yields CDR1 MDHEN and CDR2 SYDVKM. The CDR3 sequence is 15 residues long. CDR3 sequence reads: CASSLDFGEQETQYF.

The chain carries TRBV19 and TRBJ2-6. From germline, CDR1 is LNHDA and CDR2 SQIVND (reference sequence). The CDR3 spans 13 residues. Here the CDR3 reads CASTLAGANVLTF.

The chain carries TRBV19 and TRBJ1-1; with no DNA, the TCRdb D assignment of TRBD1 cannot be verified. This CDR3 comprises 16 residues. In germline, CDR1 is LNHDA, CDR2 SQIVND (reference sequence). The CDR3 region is CASTRDRNSADTEAFF.

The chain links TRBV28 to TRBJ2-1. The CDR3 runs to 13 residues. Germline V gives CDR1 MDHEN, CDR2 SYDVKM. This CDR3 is CASSSQTYNEQFF.

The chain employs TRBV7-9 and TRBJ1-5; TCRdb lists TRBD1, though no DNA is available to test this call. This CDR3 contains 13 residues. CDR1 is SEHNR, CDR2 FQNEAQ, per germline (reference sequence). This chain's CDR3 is CASSLGSGGPQHF.

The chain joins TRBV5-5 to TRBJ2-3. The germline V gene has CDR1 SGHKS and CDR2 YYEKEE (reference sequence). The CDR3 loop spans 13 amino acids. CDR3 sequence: CASSLSSADTQYF.

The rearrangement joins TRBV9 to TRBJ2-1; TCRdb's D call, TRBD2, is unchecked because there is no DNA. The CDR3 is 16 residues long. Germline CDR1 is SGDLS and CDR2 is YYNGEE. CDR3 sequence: CASSLGTSSGNNEQFF. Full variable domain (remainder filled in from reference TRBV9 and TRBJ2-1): DSGVTQTPKHLITATGQRVTLRCSPRSGDLSVYWYQQSLDQGLQFLIQYYNGEERAKGNILERFSAQQFPDLHSELNLSSLELGDSALYFCASSLGTSSGNNEQFFGPGTRLTVL.

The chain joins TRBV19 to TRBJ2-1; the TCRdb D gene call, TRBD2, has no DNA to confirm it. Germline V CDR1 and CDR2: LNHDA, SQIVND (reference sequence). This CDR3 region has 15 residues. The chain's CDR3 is CASSILAGGGNEQFF. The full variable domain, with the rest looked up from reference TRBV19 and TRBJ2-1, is DGGITQSPKYLFRKEGQNVTLSCEQNLNHDAMYWYRQDPGQGLRLIYYSQIVNDFQKGDIAEGYSVSREKKESFPLTVTSAQKNPTAFYLCASSILAGGGNEQFFGPGTRLTVL.

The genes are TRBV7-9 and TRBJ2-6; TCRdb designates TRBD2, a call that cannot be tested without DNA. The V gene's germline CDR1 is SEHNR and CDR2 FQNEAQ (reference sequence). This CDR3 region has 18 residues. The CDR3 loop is CASSFPQLDLSGANVLTF.

The CDR3 sequence: CASSPAPSSYNEQFF. The rearrangement joins TRBV5-1 to TRBJ2-1; absent DNA, TCRdb's TRBD2 call cannot be checked. Germline V gene lookup returns CDR1 SGHRS and CDR2 YFSETQ. The CDR3 contains 15 residues.

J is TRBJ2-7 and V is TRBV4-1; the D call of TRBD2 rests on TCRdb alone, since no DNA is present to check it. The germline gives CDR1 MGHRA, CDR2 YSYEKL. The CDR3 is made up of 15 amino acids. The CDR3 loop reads CASRPHSSASYEQYF.

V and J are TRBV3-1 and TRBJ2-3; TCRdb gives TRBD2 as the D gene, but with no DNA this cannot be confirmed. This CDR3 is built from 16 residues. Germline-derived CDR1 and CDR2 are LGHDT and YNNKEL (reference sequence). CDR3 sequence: CASSPLGLADTDTQYF.

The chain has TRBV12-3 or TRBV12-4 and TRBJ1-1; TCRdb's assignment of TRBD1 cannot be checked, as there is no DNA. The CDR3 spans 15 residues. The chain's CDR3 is CASSFTKGGTTEAFF.

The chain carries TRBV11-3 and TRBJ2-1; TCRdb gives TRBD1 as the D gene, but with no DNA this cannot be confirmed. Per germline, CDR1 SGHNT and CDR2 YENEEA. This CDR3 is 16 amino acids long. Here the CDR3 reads CASSLRTGVSYNEQFF.

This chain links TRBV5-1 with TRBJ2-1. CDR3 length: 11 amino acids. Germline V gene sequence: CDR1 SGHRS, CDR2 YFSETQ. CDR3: CASSFTGMEFF.

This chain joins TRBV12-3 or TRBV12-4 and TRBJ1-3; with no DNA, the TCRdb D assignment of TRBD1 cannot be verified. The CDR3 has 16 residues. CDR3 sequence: CASSSADRVSGNTIYF.

The CDR3 region is CASSVDGGGWYNEQFF. The chain couples TRBV9 to TRBJ2-1; there is no DNA to check the TCRdb D call of TRBD1. Germline V lookup: CDR1 SGDLS, CDR2 YYNGEE. The CDR3 contains 16 residues.

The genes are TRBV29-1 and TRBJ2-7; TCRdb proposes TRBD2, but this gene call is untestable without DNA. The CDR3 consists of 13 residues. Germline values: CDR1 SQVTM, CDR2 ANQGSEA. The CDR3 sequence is CSVEREYSYEQYF.

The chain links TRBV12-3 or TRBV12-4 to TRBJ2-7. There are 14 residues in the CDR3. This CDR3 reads CASRDGLGSYEQYF.

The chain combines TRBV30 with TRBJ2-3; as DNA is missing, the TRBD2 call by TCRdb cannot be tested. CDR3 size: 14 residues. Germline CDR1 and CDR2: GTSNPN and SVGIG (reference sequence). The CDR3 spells CAWSPTSVSDTQYF.

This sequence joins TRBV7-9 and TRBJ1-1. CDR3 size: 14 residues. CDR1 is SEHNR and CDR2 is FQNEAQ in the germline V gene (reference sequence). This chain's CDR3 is CASSTTTGGIEAFF.

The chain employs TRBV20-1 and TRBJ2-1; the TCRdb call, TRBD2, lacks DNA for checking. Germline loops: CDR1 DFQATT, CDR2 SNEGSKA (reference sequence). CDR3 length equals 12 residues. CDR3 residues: CSAGDYHNEQFF.

CDR3 protein: CASSPPSGTRSYNEQFF. The gene calls are TRBV18 and TRBJ2-1; TCRdb indicates TRBD2, and absent DNA this call remains unverified. This CDR3 comprises 17 residues. CDR1 and CDR2 (germline): KGHSH, LQKENI.